The clone carrying this T cell receptor (beta chain) was seen a handful of times. Data came from immunoSEQ multiplex PCR; TCRdb stores just in-frame clones and leaves some out. The data hold about 230,000 clones, with over 80% observed a single time. The sample belongs to a study of blood T cell repertoires in COVID-19. The CDR3 is 16 residues long. The V and J ends lost 3 bases and 0 bases respectively, with 12 bases between them. Looked up from germline, CDR1 is KGHSH and CDR2 is LQKENI. The chain uses TRBV18 and TRBJ1-5, with D possibly matching TRBD1 (5 bases). Material for sequencing was peripheral blood. The clonotype was recovered from a man in his forties with acute or convalescent COVID-19. Written as DNA, the CDR3 is TGTGCCAGCTCACCTTCACAGGTTCGTAGCAATCAGCCCCAGCATTTT. It codes for CASSPSQVRSNQPQHF.